The 24 T cell receptor beta chains below all came from one sample that was sequenced in a study of blood T cells in healthy people across ages. A second PCR, run for roughly 7 to 11 cycles, used a sample-barcoded 5' primer plus a J-beta primer mix. MiXCR, run by TCRdb on the 5' RACE reads, gives a single entry per CDR3 protein. The data hold some 670,000 distinct CDR3 sequences, with about 50% observed a single time. The sequenced sample consisted of blood. The receptors come from a woman older than 75 in good health.

Only a few counts were recorded for this clonotype. The chain couples TRBV7-3 to TRBJ2-7; TRBD2 matches at 12 bases. The CDR3 sequence is 15 residues long. The ends lost 6 bases at V and 7 bases at J; junction bases unmatched: 10. Germline lookup yields CDR1 SGHTA and CDR2 FQGTGA. CDR3 nucleotide sequence: TGTGCCAGCAGTTCACTAGCGGGGGGTGTCCATGAGCAGTACTTC. This translates into CASSSLAGGVHEQYF.

The chain couples TRBV29-1 to TRBJ2-5; D is possibly TRBD2 (7 bases). CDR1 and CDR2 (germline): SQVTM, ANQGSEA. Trimming took 1 base from V and 5 from J, leaving 11 bases between them. This CDR3 spans 13 amino acids. The CDR3 protein is CSVEGGGRETQYF. CDR3 nucleotide sequence: TGCAGCGTTGAAGGCGGGGGCCGGGAGACCCAGTACTTC.

This chain uses TRBV6-1 with TRBJ2-1, with D possibly being TRBD1 (6 bases). The CDR3 runs 17 residues. The V gene's germline CDR1 is MNHNS and CDR2 SASEGT. Trimming pared 6 bases from V and 4 bases from J, leaving 22 bases between. CDR3 amino acids: CASRPTSLRGIYNEQFF. CDR3 nucleotide sequence: TGTGCCAGCAGACCTACCTCACTGAGGGGGATATACAATGAGCAGTTCTTC.

Concerning this clonotype: This sequence may be a read error, since a much larger clone differs from it by one base. The rearrangement links TRBV7-9 to TRBJ1-1; weak D call: TRBD1 (5 bases). Germline CDR1 reads SEHNR; CDR2 reads FQNEAQ (reference sequence). The CDR3 is 14 residues long. The V gene lost 8 bases and the J gene lost 1 base, with 14 bases spanning the gap. The CDR3 loop reads CASGSQGTNTEAFF. In DNA, the CDR3 is TGTGCCAGCGGCTCCCAGGGCACGAACACTGAAGCTTTCTTT.

This clonotype was seen at least ten times. The chain carries TRBV28 and TRBJ2-7, with 10 bases identical to TRBD1. This CDR3 has 17 amino acids. Germline assignment: CDR1 MDHEN and CDR2 SYDVKM. J lost 2 bases, V lost 6 bases, and 13 bases had no gene match. The DNA for the CDR3 is TGTGCCAGCAGCCCGTACCCTACCGGGACAGGGGCCTACGAGCAGTACTTC. Translated, it gives CASSPYPTGTGAYEQYF.

The gene calls are TRBV12-3 or TRBV12-4 and TRBJ2-3; D might be TRBD1 (6 bases). Between the trimmed V and J ends, which lost 5 bases and 6 bases, there was a span of 12 bases. The CDR3 is 13 amino acids. Written as DNA, the CDR3 is TGTGCCAGCAGTGAACAGGGATGGGATACGCAGTATTTT. It specifies CASSEQGWDTQYF.

This chain uses TRBV20-1 with TRBJ1-4, with 10 nucleotides matching TRBD1. V lost 7 bases and J lost 11; bases outside the gene matches: 13. The germline CDR1 and CDR2 sequences are DFQATT and SNEGSKA (reference sequence). The length of the CDR3 is 14 residues. CDR3 region: CSGRGGTGVEKLFF. DNA for the CDR3: TGCAGTGGGCGGGGCGGGACAGGGGTTGAGAAACTGTTTTTT.

This clonotype was counted a single time. With a much larger clone just one base away, this may be a read error. The chain recombines TRBV12-3 or TRBV12-4 with TRBJ2-3; 8 nucleotides match TRBD2. The J segment lost 4 bases and the V segment lost 5 bases, leaving 17 bases of the junction unmatched. CDR3 length: 18 amino acids. CDR3 in DNA: TGTGCCAGCAGTGAAGGCCAAGCGGGAGTCGTTTGCTCAGATACGCAGTATTTT. It encodes CASSEGQAGVVCSDTQYF.

This clonotype was observed once. This clone may be a read error of a much larger clone one base away. This chain links TRBV5-5 with TRBJ2-5; D remains ambiguous. The DNA end lines up better with TRBJ2-1; the J call may be wrong. The CDR3 runs 16 residues. The V gene's germline CDR1 is SGHKS and CDR2 YYEKEE (reference sequence). CDR3 DNA: TGTGCCAGCAGCTGGGGTTATCACCAGTACCAAGAGACCCAGTTCTTC. Protein: CASSWGYHQYQETQFF.

This clonotype was recorded many times. V gene TRBV12-3 or TRBV12-4 combines with J gene TRBJ2-3; 10 nucleotides agree with TRBD2. The trim removed 6 bases at V and 4 bases at J, leaving 4 bases unmatched. There are 14 residues in the CDR3. CDR3 DNA sequence: TGTGCCAGCAGGGTAGCGGGAGGTGCAGATACGCAGTATTTT. Amino acids: CASRVAGGADTQYF.

The rearrangement uses TRBV7-9 and TRBJ1-1; the D is unclear. The length of the CDR3 is 12 residues. V lost 5 bases, J lost 3 bases, and 7 bases lay in between. CDR1 is SEHNR and CDR2 is FQNEAQ in the germline V gene (reference sequence). The CDR3 coding sequence is TGTGCCAGCAGCCCGACCCACACTGAAGCTTTCTTT. Its translation: CASSPTHTEAFF. The full variable domain, its missing parts supplied by reference TRBV7-9 and TRBJ1-1, is DTGVSQNPRHKITKRGQNVTFRCDPISEHNRLYWYRQTLGQGPEFLTYFQNEAQLEKSRLLSDRFSAERPKGSFSTLEIQRTEQGDSAMYLCASSPTHTEAFFGQGTRLTVV.

This sequence joins TRBV6-5 and TRBJ1-1, with 11 bases fitting TRBD1. From germline, CDR1 is MNHEY and CDR2 SVGAGI. V gave up 6 bases and J gave up 3 bases; unmatched junction bases: 6. This CDR3 is built from 15 residues. The CDR3 sequence is CASRPGDRGYTEAFF. Written as DNA, the CDR3 is TGTGCCAGCAGACCAGGGGACAGGGGGTACACTGAAGCTTTCTTT.

The chain links TRBV20-1 to TRBJ2-7; a weak D match, TRBD2 (6 bases). Trimming took off 4 bases at V and 1 base at J, with 14 bases between the two ends. The CDR3 runs 14 residues. Per germline, CDR1 DFQATT and CDR2 SNEGSKA (reference sequence). As DNA, the CDR3 is TGCAGTGCTACATCGGGACTCCTGTCCTACGAGCAGTACTTC. It translates to CSATSGLLSYEQYF.

V is TRBV7-9 and J is TRBJ1-2; unclear D gene. The germline V and J ends were trimmed by 7 bases and 7 bases, with 13 bases remaining between them. Germline-derived CDR1 and CDR2 are SEHNR and FQNEAQ (reference sequence). The CDR3 consists of 12 residues. DNA of the CDR3: TGTGCCAGCACCAAAGTAACTAGTGGCTACACCTTC. Its translation: CASTKVTSGYTF.

The chain links TRBV5-1 to TRBJ2-5, with TRBD2 identical over 8 bases. V shed 7 bases, J shed 2 bases, and the junction held 10 bases outside the gene matches. The CDR3 extends over 15 amino acids. Germline V gene data show CDR1 as SGHRS and CDR2 as YFSETQ. The CDR3 DNA sequence: TGCGCCAGCGATGTGGCGGGAGGACCTCAAGAGACCCAGTACTTC. This sequence encodes CASDVAGGPQETQYF.

This clonotype was recorded at least ten times. The chain combines TRBV28 with TRBJ2-1; 15 positions agree with TRBD2. The CDR3 runs 19 residues. Germline V gene data show CDR1 as MDHEN and CDR2 as SYDVKM. With 2 bases clipped from V and 0 bases from J, the junction kept 5 bases outside the gene matches. In nucleotides, the CDR3 is TGTGCCAGCAGTTTAGCCGGACTAGCGGGAGGGAGCTCCTACAATGAGCAGTTCTTC. Translated, it gives CASSLAGLAGGSSYNEQFF.

The rearrangement links TRBV5-1 to TRBJ2-7; the match to TRBD1 covers 7 bases. Trimming cost V 4 bases and J 4 bases; bases outside gene matches: 8. CDR1 is SGHRS and CDR2 is YFSETQ in the germline V gene. The CDR3 runs 14 residues. CDR3 sequence: CASSVSQGSYEQYF. The CDR3 DNA sequence: TGCGCCAGCAGCGTATCACAGGGGTCGTACGAGCAGTACTTC. Drawing the rest from reference TRBV5-1 and TRBJ2-7, the complete variable domain is KAGVTQTPRYLIKTRGQQVTLSCSPISGHRSVSWYQQTPGQGLQFLFEYFSETQRNKGNFPGRFSGRQFSNSRSEMNVSTLELGDSALYLCASSVSQGSYEQYFGPGTRLTVT.

This clonotype was seen ten or more times. This sequence joins TRBV4-2 and TRBJ2-6, with D perhaps matching TRBD2 (5 bases). Trimming took off 4 bases at V and 0 bases at J, with 22 bases between the two ends. The CDR3 totals 20 residues. Germline CDR1 is LGHNA and CDR2 is YNFKEQ. CDR3 sequence (DNA): TGTGCCAGCAGCCCTAACAAGAGGCAAATCACTAGCTCTGGGGCCAACGTCCTGACTTTC. Its protein product is CASSPNKRQITSSGANVLTF.

This rearrangement joins TRBV29-1 to TRBJ2-1; D is perhaps TRBD1 (6 bases). V was cut by 5 bases and J by 1 base, with 12 bases left in between. Germline V CDR1 and CDR2: SQVTM, ANQGSEA. The CDR3 length is 14 residues. The CDR3 nucleotides read TGCAGCGTTCCCGGGACAACTTCCTACAATGAGCAGTTCTTC. It yields the protein CSVPGTTSYNEQFF.

This clonotype was observed a few times. A read error may explain this, as a much larger clone is one base away. The rearrangement joins TRBV5-5 to TRBJ2-1; 7 bases agree with TRBD1. Germline CDR1 is SGHKS and CDR2 is YYEKEE (reference sequence). The CDR3 is 14 residues long. CDR3 sequence reads: CACSYRDSYNEQFF. The DNA for the CDR3 is TGTGCCTGCAGCTACCGGGACAGTTACAATGAGCAGTTCTTC.

V gene TRBV12-3 or TRBV12-4 combines with J gene TRBJ2-3; D might be TRBD1 or TRBD2, each matching 7 bases. The CDR3 is 14 residues long. Deletions cut 3 bases from V and 15 bases from J, with 22 bases between. This CDR3 reads CASSFRGGADVEYF. Here the CDR3 DNA reads TGTGCCAGCAGTTTCAGGGGGGGCGCAGATGTGGAATATTTT.

The sample holds many counts of this clonotype. This chain links TRBV27 with TRBJ1-2, with D unresolved. Germline V lookup: CDR1 MNHEY, CDR2 SMNVEV (reference sequence). V was shortened by 2 bases and J by 6 bases, with 13 bases between the two germline ends. The CDR3 length is 14 residues. The CDR3 sequence: CASSLTITANGYTF. CDR3 nucleotides: TGTGCCAGCAGTTTAACTATCACGGCGAATGGCTACACCTTC.

The rearrangement uses TRBV5-4 and TRBJ1-2; D remains unclear. Germline CDR1 reads SGHNT; CDR2 reads YYREEE (reference sequence). Deletions cut 3 bases from V and 8 bases from J, with 20 bases between. CDR3 size: 15 residues. The CDR3: CASSSSDTTSGGYTF. The CDR3 nucleotides read TGTGCCAGCAGCTCCTCCGACACGACCTCTGGGGGCTACACCTTC.

In nucleotides, the CDR3 is TGCAGCGTTGAAGATCCCCCGACAGGGACCTATGGCTACACCTTC. Its protein product is CSVEDPPTGTYGYTF. The chain has TRBV29-1 and TRBJ1-2; TRBD1 aligns across 7 bases. From germline, CDR1 is SQVTM and CDR2 ANQGSEA. CDR3 size: 15 residues. The V segment lost 0 bases and the J segment 4 bases; nucleotides outside the gene matches: 8.